The rows below give T cell receptor beta chains drawn from one sample of a study of blood T cell repertoires in COVID-19. The method was immunoSEQ multiplex PCR; TCRdb's version includes in-frame clones alone and lacks a portion of them. The sample comprises about 210,000 clones, roughly 87% of which are singletons, and roughly 7.1% rests with the top ten. The sequenced sample consisted of peripheral blood. Every receptor here comes from a woman in her sixties with COVID-19, enrolled during active disease. The CDR3 runs from the conserved cysteine through the conserved F or W. The D gene is left open where the match is weak. Not every row has a clone size; where given, it reads once, few, many or a size class.

abundance	v_gene	d_gene	j_gene	CDR3nt	CDR3aa
-	TRBV5-1	-	TRBJ2-7	TGCGCCAGCAGCTTGGCCCCCAGCGGCTCAATGAACGAGCAGTACTTC	CASSLAPSGSMNEQYF
few	TRBV18	-	TRBJ2-3	TGTGCCAGCTCACCAGAGGGCGCTAGCACAGATACGCAGTATTTT	CASSPEGASTDTQYF
few	TRBV12-2	-	TRBJ1-2	TGTGCAAGTCGCCCCTGGGGCCGGGAGGGCTACACCTTC	CASRPWGREGYTF
-	TRBV19	TRBD1	TRBJ1-1	TGTGCCAGTAGTAGTACAGGGGACACTGAAGCTTTCTTT	CASSSTGDTEAFF
once	TRBV28	TRBD1	TRBJ2-7	TGTGCCAGCAGCGGGACAGGGGTAGTCGAGCAGTACTTC	CASSGTGVVEQYF
-	TRBV18	TRBD2	TRBJ2-7	TGTGCCAGCTCACCAAGTGGGGGGGTCAGCGAGCAGTACTTC	CASSPSGGVSEQYF
-	TRBV4-3	TRBD2	TRBJ2-1	TGCGCCAGCAGCCATCCCGGAGCGGGAGCGCCGTACAATGAGCAGTTCTTC	CASSHPGAGAPYNEQFF
-	TRBV18	TRBD1	TRBJ2-7	TGTGCCAGCTCATTTGGGACAGGTCCCGAGCAGTACTTC	CASSFGTGPEQYF
-	TRBV7-8	TRBD1	TRBJ1-6	TGTGCCAGCAGCTTAACACGGACAGGAAATTCACCCCTCCACTTT	CASSLTRTGNSPLHF
few	TRBV9	-	TRBJ2-5	TGTGCCAGCACCGAGACAGCCTATCAAGAGACCCAGTACTTC	CASTETAYQETQYF
once	TRBV28	-	TRBJ2-3	TGTGCCAGCACTAGCGACACAGATACGCAGTATTTT	CASTSDTDTQYF
-	TRBV7-3	TRBD1	TRBJ1-1	TGTGCCAGCAGCGGTAAGGCGGCGTTCGACAGGGCCCAAAGGTGGGGTGAAGCTTTCTTT	CASSGKAAFDRAQRWGEAFF
once	TRBV11-2	TRBD2	TRBJ2-2	TGTGCCAGCAGCTCACCGGGACTAGCGGGATTGAGCACCGGGGAGCTGTTTTTT	CASSSPGLAGLSTGELFF
once	TRBV2	TRBD1	TRBJ1-1	TGTGCCAGCACCCATGGGCGGGGACAGGGGGCCGCTGAAGCTTTCTTT	CASTHGRGQGAAEAFF
-	TRBV7-6	-	TRBJ2-1	TGTGCCAGCAGACAAGGCGGTGAGCAGTTCTTC	CASRQGGEQFF
-	TRBV3-1/TRBV3-2	-	TRBJ2-3	TGTGCCAGCACCCCGAGGGGGGGCCGAAATACGCAGTATTTT	CASTPRGGRNTQYF
once	TRBV12-3/TRBV12-4	-	TRBJ2-7	TGTGCCAGCAGTTACCAGACAGGTCTCGAGCAGTACTTC	CASSYQTGLEQYF
once	TRBV5-5	-	TRBJ2-7	TGTGCCAGCAGCTTGGCGGGGGGCGGGGGACCCTACGAGCAGTACTTC	CASSLAGGGGPYEQYF
-	TRBV5-1	-	TRBJ1-3	TGCGCCAGCAGCTTAGTCGGGGGGCTAAACACCATATATTTT	CASSLVGGLNTIYF
-	TRBV3-1/TRBV3-2	TRBD1	TRBJ1-3	TGTGCCAGCAGCCAACTAACAGGGGGAAGAAACACCATATATTTT	CASSQLTGGRNTIYF
-	TRBV11-2	-	TRBJ2-7	TGTGCCAGCAGCTCCCCGCAGGGTCGATTGGCCTACGAGCAGTACTTC	CASSSPQGRLAYEQYF
-	TRBV14	TRBD1	TRBJ1-2	TGTGCCAGCAGCCACCCGCGGACAGGGGGCAAGGACTATGGCTACACCTTC	CASSHPRTGGKDYGYTF
-	TRBV6-5	TRBD1	TRBJ2-4	TGTGCCAGCAGTTTCGGGACAGGAGAAAACATTCAGTACTTC	CASSFGTGENIQYF
few	TRBV28	TRBD2	TRBJ2-6	TGTGCCAGCAGTTTAACCGGACTAGCGGGAGGCTCCTCTGGGGCCAACGTCCTGACTTTC	CASSLTGLAGGSSGANVLTF
-	TRBV7-3	-	TRBJ1-6	TGTGCCAGCAGCCTCCATGGGGACTCCTCCCTCCACTTT	CASSLHGDSSLHF
-	TRBV7-3	-	TRBJ1-5	TGTGCCAGCAGCTTAAGAGGGGGACTAAATAGCAATCAGCCCCAGCATTTT	CASSLRGGLNSNQPQHF
-	TRBV15	TRBD1	TRBJ2-1	TGTGCCACCAGCATCGGGACAGACAATGAGCAGTTCTTC	CATSIGTDNEQFF
-	TRBV2	-	TRBJ1-5	TGTGCCAGCCAATCCGGGACCCTAGGGAGGCAGCCCCAGCATTTT	CASQSGTLGRQPQHF
-	TRBV9	TRBD1	TRBJ1-1	TGTGCCAGCAGCACAGGACAGGGTGAAGCTTTCTTT	CASSTGQGEAFF
-	TRBV2	TRBD1	TRBJ2-3	TGTGCCGTCAATAAACAGGGGAAAGATACGCAGTATTTT	CAVNKQGKDTQYF
few	TRBV19	-	TRBJ2-7	TGTGCCAGTAGTATAAAGGCCAGGGAAGGCCACGAGCAGTACTTC	CASSIKAREGHEQYF